The 20 T cell receptor beta chains below were found in one sample sequenced in a study of blood T cells in healthy people across ages (dated by TCRdb to about 2015). Library creation used 5' RACE. TCRdb names Illumina HiSeq 2500 as the instrument used. A second roughly 6 to 11 cycle PCR used a sample-barcoded 5' primer and a J-beta primer mix. TCRdb reprocessed the public reads (quality trimming at Q25 with fastp, clone calling with MiXCR) and kept in-frame beta chains. One record per CDR3 amino acid sequence lists the most common genes and DNA. Here the sample has under 2,000,000 distinct CDR3 sequences; about 49% occur a single time. 2.1% of the sample comes from the top ten. What was sequenced was blood. The receptors here all came from a woman in her 40s in good health.

The rearrangement links TRBV6-1 to TRBJ2-3; 9 nucleotides line up with TRBD2. This CDR3 has 15 residues. CDR1 and CDR2 (germline): MNHNS, SASEGT. The V segment lost 1 base and the J segment 2 bases; nucleotides outside the gene matches: 1. In DNA form, the CDR3 reads TGTGCCAGCAGTGAAGTAGCGGGGGACACAGATACGCAGTATTTT. Protein: CASSEVAGDTDTQYF.

V usage is TRBV7-6 and J usage is TRBJ2-7, with D tentatively TRBD2 (5 bases). Gene TRBJ2-5 matches the end of the DNA better, so the J call may be wrong. Germline lookup yields CDR1 SGHVS and CDR2 FNYEAQ. The CDR3 contains 16 residues. CDR3 sequence: CASSLVLSGGQETQYF. The CDR3 region has the DNA TGTGCCAGCAGCTTAGTTCTTTCTGGAGGCCAAGAGACCCAGTACTTC.

The V and J genes are TRBV6-1 and TRBJ1-2; no clear D gene. There are 12 residues in the CDR3. V lost 2 bases and J lost 5, with 6 bases in between. Per the germline V gene, CDR1 is MNHNS and CDR2 is SASEGT. This chain's CDR3 is CASSEQRYGYTF. In DNA, the CDR3 is TGTGCCAGCAGTGAACAGAGATATGGCTACACCTTC.

This clonotype was detected once. Since a much larger clone is just one base distant, this may be a read error. This chain uses TRBV29-1 with TRBJ2-1; D not resolved. Gene TRBJ2-7 matches the end of the DNA better, so the J call may be wrong. This CDR3 region has 11 residues. Germline-derived CDR1 and CDR2 are SQVTM and ANQGSEA. The CDR3 reads CSVVQYNEQYF. As DNA, the CDR3 is TGCAGCGTTGTCCAGTACAATGAGCAGTACTTC.

This clonotype was counted a few times. The gene calls are TRBV10-3 and TRBJ1-2; 7 bases line up with TRBD1. Per the germline V gene, CDR1 is ENHRY and CDR2 is SYGVKD. V shed 2 bases and J 8 bases; nucleotides not matched to a gene: 8. This CDR3 is built from 14 residues. The CDR3 DNA sequence: TGTGCCATCAGTGAGACAGGGGCAGTACAAGGCTACACCTTC. Encoded protein: CAISETGAVQGYTF.

This clonotype was observed a handful of times. In DNA, the CDR3 is TGTGCCAGCAGTTATATTACAGGGGTCAGCACAGATACGCAGTATTTT. This gives the protein CASSYITGVSTDTQYF. V is TRBV6-5 and J is TRBJ2-3; 7 nucleotides match TRBD1. The V gene's germline CDR1 is MNHEY and CDR2 SVGAGI. This CDR3 spans 16 amino acids. The trim removed 3 bases at V and 0 bases at J, leaving 6 bases unmatched.

There are a few counts of this clonotype. This rearrangement joins TRBV20-1 to TRBJ2-7, with 8 nucleotides matching TRBD1. Germline loops: CDR1 DFQATT, CDR2 SNEGSKA (reference sequence). This CDR3 contains 15 residues. J lost 0 bases, V lost 5 bases, and 9 bases had no gene match. The CDR3: CSASGTGTGSYEQYF. The CDR3 DNA is TGCAGTGCTTCAGGCACCGGGACAGGCTCCTACGAGCAGTACTTC.

To note about this clonotype: A read error may explain this, as a much larger clone is one base away. The chain couples TRBV13 to TRBJ2-5; D is unresolved. The V end was cut by 0 bases, the J end by 2 bases, with 7 bases between. CDR3 size: 14 residues. Germline V lookup: CDR1 PRHDT, CDR2 FYEKMQ (reference sequence). The CDR3 bases are TGTGCCAGCAGCTTAGGTAGAATGCAAGAGACCCAGTACTTC. It is translated as CASSLGRMQETQYF.

The CDR3 nucleotides read TGCGCCAGCAGCGCGGGGACTAGCGGGGGGATAGGCGAGCAGTTCTTC. It codes for CASSAGTSGGIGEQFF. The V and J genes are TRBV5-1 and TRBJ2-1, with 15 bases identical to TRBD2. Germline CDR1 and CDR2: SGHRS and YFSETQ. Trimming took 4 bases from V and 10 from J; bases not matched to a gene: 9. This CDR3 comprises 16 residues. The complete variable domain, with remaining parts taken from reference TRBV5-1 and TRBJ2-1, reads KAGVTQTPRYLIKTRGQQVTLSCSPISGHRSVSWYQQTPGQGLQFLFEYFSETQRNKGNFPGRFSGRQFSNSRSEMNVSTLELGDSALYLCASSAGTSGGIGEQFFGPGTRLTVL.

V gene TRBV20-1 combines with J gene TRBJ1-1, with TRBD1 matching over 7 bases. Germline CDR1 DFQATT, CDR2 SNEGSKA (reference sequence). This CDR3 spans 12 amino acids. V was pared by 2 bases and J by 10 bases, with 7 bases of the junction left unmatched. The DNA for the CDR3 is TGCAGTGCTAGAACAGGGGAAATAAGAGCTTTCTTT. It encodes CSARTGEIRAFF.

The gene calls are TRBV6-2 or TRBV6-3 and TRBJ2-7; possibly TRBD1 or TRBD2 for D (6 bases each). Germline lookup yields CDR1 MNHEY and CDR2 SVGEGT. This CDR3 is 15 amino acids long. Between the trimmed V and J ends, which lost 6 bases and 0 bases, there was a span of 15 bases. As DNA, the CDR3 is TGTGCCAGCAGACCCGGGGGCTGGAACTCCTACGAGCAGTACTTC. It codes for CASRPGGWNSYEQYF.

The genes are TRBV20-1 and TRBJ2-5; 11 nucleotides align to TRBD2. The CDR3 contains 17 residues. Germline V gene sequence: CDR1 DFQATT, CDR2 SNEGSKA (reference sequence). The V gene end was trimmed by 6 bases and the J gene end by 3 bases; junction bases not matched to a gene: 15. CDR3 sequence: CSAADSHSGGVEETQYF. CDR3 bases: TGCAGTGCCGCCGACAGCCATAGCGGGGGGGTGGAAGAGACCCAGTACTTC.

V usage is TRBV20-1 and J usage is TRBJ1-6; no clear D. CDR3 length: 12 amino acids. Germline V gene lookup returns CDR1 DFQATT and CDR2 SNEGSKA (reference sequence). Trimming pared 3 bases from V and 13 bases from J, leaving 13 bases between. The CDR3 is CSASRRESPLHF. The CDR3 nucleotides are TGCAGTGCTAGTCGGAGGGAGTCGCCCCTCCACTTT.

V and J are TRBV7-2 and TRBJ2-3, with 14 nucleotides matching TRBD2. The length of the CDR3 is 16 residues. The V gene end was trimmed by 5 bases and the J gene end by 5 bases; junction bases not matched to a gene: 6. The V gene's germline CDR1 is SGHTA and CDR2 FQGNSA. In DNA form, the CDR3 reads TGTGCCAGCAGCCCACGAGGACTAGCGGGGGGAGATACGCAGTATTTT. Translated, it gives CASSPRGLAGGDTQYF.

This clonotype was detected only a few times. This chain links TRBV20-1 with TRBJ2-3; TRBD2 matches 8 bases. The length of the CDR3 is 14 residues. The J segment lost 2 bases and the V segment lost 5 bases, leaving 6 bases of the junction unmatched. Germline CDR1 and CDR2: DFQATT and SNEGSKA (reference sequence). The CDR3 region is CSACRGGVTDTQYF. The CDR3 DNA reads TGCAGTGCTTGTCGGGGGGGCGTCACAGATACGCAGTATTTT.

J is TRBJ2-3 and V is TRBV20-1; TRBD2 matches 9 bases. CDR3 size: 15 residues. With V trimmed by 0 bases and J by 4 bases, 5 bases remained unmatched. Germline V lookup: CDR1 DFQATT, CDR2 SNEGSKA (reference sequence). CDR3 nucleotide sequence: TGCAGTGCTAGAGAGAGCGGGGGGTACGCAGATACGCAGTATTTT. Translating it yields CSARESGGYADTQYF.

With respect to this clonotype: The junction shows a germline mismatch at one end, possibly a read error. The chain is built from TRBV6-1 and TRBJ1-6; D is uncertain. The germline CDR1 and CDR2 sequences are MNHNS and SASEGT. This CDR3 region has 17 residues. In nucleotides, the CDR3 is TGTGCCAGCAGTGAAATCGGGAACCTCCCCGGGAATTCGCCCCTCCACTTT. This translates into CASSEIGNLPGNSPLHF.

This clonotype was counted a few times. The genes are TRBV2 and TRBJ2-1; tentative D call: TRBD2 (6 bases). V lost 9 bases to trimming and J lost 8 bases, with 23 bases between them. Germline CDR1 is SNHLY and CDR2 is FYNNEI. The CDR3 sequence is 15 residues long. CDR3 loop: CASKDVAASVDEQFF. For the CDR3, the DNA is TGTGCCAGTAAGGACGTAGCGGCTAGCGTAGATGAGCAGTTCTTC.

The V call is TRBV25-1, the J call TRBJ2-7; 7 bases map to TRBD2. Germline V lookup: CDR1 MGHDK, CDR2 SYGVNS. Trimming cost V 6 bases and J 6 bases; bases outside gene matches: 8. The length of the CDR3 is 13 residues. The CDR3 nucleotides are TGTGCCAGCAGCCGGGAGGTGTTCGGCGAGCAGTACTTC. This encodes CASSREVFGEQYF.

V usage is TRBV11-1 and J usage is TRBJ2-5; D unclear. Trimming left V 10 bases short and J 0 bases short, with 18 bases between. The CDR3 has 15 amino acids. Germline-derived CDR1 and CDR2 are SGHAT and FQDESV (reference sequence). The CDR3 reads CATSRQDPYQETQYF. In DNA, the CDR3 is TGTGCCACCTCACGGCAGGACCCGTACCAAGAGACCCAGTACTTC.